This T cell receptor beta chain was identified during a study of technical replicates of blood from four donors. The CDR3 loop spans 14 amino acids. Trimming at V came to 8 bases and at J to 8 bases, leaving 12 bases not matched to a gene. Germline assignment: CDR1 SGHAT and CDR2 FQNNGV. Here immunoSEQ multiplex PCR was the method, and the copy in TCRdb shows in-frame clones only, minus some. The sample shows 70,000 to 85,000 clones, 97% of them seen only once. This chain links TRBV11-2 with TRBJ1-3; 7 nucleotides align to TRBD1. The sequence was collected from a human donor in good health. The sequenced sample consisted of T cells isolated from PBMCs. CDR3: CASGRQGGRDTIYF. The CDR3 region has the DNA TGTGCCAGCGGCAGACAGGGAGGTCGAGACACCATATATTTT.